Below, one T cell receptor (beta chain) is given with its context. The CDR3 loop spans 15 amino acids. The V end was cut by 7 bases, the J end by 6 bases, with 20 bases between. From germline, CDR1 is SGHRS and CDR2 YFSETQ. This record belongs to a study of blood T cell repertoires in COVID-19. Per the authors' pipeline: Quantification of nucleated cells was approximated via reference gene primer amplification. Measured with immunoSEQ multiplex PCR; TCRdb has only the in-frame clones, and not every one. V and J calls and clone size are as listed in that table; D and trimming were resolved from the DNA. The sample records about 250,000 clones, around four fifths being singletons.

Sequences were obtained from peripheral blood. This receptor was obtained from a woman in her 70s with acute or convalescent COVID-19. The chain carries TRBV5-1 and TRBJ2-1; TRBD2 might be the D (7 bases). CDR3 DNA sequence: TGCGCCAGCTCTCAGGACAGCCCGGGGGGCAATGAGCAGTTCTTC. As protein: CASSQDSPGGNEQFF.